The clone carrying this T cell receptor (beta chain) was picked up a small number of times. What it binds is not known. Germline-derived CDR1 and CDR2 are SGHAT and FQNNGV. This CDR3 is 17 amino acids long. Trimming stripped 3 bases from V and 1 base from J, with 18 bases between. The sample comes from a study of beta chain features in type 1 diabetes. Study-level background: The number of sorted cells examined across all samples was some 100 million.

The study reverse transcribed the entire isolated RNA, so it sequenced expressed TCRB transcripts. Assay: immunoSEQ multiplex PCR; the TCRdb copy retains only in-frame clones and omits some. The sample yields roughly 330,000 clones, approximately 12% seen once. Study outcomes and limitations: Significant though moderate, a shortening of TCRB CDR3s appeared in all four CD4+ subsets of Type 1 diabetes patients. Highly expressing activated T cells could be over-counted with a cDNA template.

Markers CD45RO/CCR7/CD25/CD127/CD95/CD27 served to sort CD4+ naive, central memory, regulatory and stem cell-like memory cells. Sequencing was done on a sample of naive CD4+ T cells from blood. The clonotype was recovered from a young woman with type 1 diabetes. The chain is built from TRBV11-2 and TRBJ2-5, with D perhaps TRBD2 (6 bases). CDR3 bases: TGTGCCAGCAGCTTTAGAGGGCCTAGCGTTATCCAAGAGACCCAGTACTTC. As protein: CASSFRGPSVIQETQYF.